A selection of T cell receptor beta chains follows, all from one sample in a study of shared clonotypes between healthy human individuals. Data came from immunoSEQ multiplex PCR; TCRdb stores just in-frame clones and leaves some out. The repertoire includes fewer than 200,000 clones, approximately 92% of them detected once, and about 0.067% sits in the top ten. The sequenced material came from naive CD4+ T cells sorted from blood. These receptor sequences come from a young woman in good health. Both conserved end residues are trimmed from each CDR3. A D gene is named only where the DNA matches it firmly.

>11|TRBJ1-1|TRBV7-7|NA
ASSLWENTEAF
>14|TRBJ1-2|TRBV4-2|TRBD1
ASTGPQTGKSLGYT
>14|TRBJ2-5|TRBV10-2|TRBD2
ASLLRREGLGETQY
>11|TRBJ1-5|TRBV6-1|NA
ASSEMRNQPQH
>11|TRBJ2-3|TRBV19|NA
ASMGARTDTQY
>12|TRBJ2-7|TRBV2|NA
ASSRELGAGEQY
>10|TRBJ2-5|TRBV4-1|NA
ASSQIMGTQY
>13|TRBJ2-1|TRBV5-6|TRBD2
ASSLFLSSGSLQF
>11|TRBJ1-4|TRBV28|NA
ASSLGGDEKLF
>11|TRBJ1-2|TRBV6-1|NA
ASSADAGYGYT
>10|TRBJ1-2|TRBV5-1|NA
ASSPDRYGYT
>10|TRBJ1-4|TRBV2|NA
ASGEAQVELF
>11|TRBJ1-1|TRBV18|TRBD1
ASSHDRDTEAF
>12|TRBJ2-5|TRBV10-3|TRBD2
AISYKREEETQY
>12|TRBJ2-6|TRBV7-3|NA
ASSLDSGANVLT
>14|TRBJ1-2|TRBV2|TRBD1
ASSEALQGGVYGYT
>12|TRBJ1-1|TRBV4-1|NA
ASSQHGTPSEAF
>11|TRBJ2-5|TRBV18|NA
ASSPRLQETQY
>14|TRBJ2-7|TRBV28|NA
ASSYRTVRSSYEQY
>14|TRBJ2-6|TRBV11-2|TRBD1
ASSGAGGAGANVLT
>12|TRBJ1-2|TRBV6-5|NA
ASSSITNSYGYT
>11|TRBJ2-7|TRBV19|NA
ASSPDRPYEQY
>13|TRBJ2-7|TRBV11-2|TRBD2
ASSRRLAGGYEQY
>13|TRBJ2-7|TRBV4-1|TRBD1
ASSQGDRGSHEQY
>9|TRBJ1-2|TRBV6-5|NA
ASSQGDGYT
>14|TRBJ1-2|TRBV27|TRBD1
ASSPGQGMTNYGYT
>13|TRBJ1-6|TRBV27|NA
ASKPHGQENSPLH
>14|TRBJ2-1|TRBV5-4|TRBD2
ASSLIIAGVVNEQF
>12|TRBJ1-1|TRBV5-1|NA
ASSPATAKAEAF